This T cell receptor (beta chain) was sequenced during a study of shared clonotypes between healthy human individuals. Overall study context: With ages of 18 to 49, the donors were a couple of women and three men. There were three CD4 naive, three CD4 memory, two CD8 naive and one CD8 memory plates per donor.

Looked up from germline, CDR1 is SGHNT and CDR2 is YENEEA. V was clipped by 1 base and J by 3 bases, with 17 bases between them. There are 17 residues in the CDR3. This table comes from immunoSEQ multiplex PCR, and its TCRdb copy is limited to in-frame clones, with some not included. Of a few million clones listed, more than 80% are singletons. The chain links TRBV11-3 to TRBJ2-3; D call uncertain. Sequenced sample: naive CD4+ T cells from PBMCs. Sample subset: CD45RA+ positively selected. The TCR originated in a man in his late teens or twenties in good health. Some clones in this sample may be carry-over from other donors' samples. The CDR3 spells CASSLGDRTKVTDTQYF. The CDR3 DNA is TGTGCCAGCAGCTTAGGCGATCGGACGAAGGTAACAGATACGCAGTATTTT.